Below are 2 T cell receptor beta chains sequenced from a single sample in a study of blood T cells in healthy people across ages. Combining a sample-barcoded 5' primer with a J-beta primer mix, a second PCR ran for about 7 to 11 cycles. TCRdb re-derived calls from the 5' RACE reads in MiXCR, one entry per CDR3 protein. The sample carries 800,000 to 900,000 distinct CDR3 sequences, around 62% recorded once. What was sequenced was blood. These receptors were obtained from a man aged 25 to 40 in good health.

This clonotype was found once. This chain links TRBV7-2 with TRBJ1-5; 9 bases match TRBD1. Germline-derived CDR1 and CDR2 are SGHTA and FQGNSA. The trim removed 5 bases at V and 5 bases at J, leaving 4 bases unmatched. The CDR3 length is 14 residues. This chain's CDR3 is CASSTRQGDQPQHF. The DNA for the CDR3 is TGTGCCAGCAGCACCCGACAGGGGGATCAGCCCCAGCATTTT.

The genes are TRBV6-5 and TRBJ1-6, with D hard to call. CDR1 is MNHEY and CDR2 is SVGAGI in the germline V gene. V lost 0 bases and J 8 bases, leaving 11 bases between the germline ends. The CDR3 consists of 15 residues. The chain's CDR3 is CASSYSLRWDSPLHF. The CDR3 DNA is TGTGCCAGCAGTTACTCGCTGAGGTGGGATTCACCCCTCCACTTT.